A single sample gave rise to the 10 T cell receptor beta chains below, sequenced in a study of cytomegalovirus exposure and HLA in healthy donors. Amplification used 60 Vbeta primers and 13 Jbeta primers. Here immunoSEQ multiplex PCR was the method, and the copy in TCRdb shows in-frame clones only, minus some. There are under 200,000 clones in the sample; roughly 80% occur only once, and about 0.8% lies in the top ten. The sequenced material came from PBMCs. These receptors all stem from a young woman in good health and CMV-seronegative.

The chain couples TRBV28 to TRBJ2-5; TRBD1 matches at 7 bases. This CDR3 comprises 15 residues. Per the germline V gene, CDR1 is MDHEN and CDR2 is SYDVKM. With V trimmed by 3 bases and J by 1 base, 5 bases remained unmatched. This CDR3 reads CASSFRDRVQETQYF. CDR3 sequence (DNA): TGTGCCAGCAGTTTTCGTGACAGGGTCCAAGAGACCCAGTACTTC.

The chain combines TRBV13 with TRBJ1-1; D remains ambiguous. The ends were cut back, 6 bases at V and 2 bases at J, with 10 bases in the middle. Germline loops: CDR1 PRHDT, CDR2 FYEKMQ (reference sequence). This CDR3 region has 13 residues. The CDR3 protein is CASSSAANTEAFF. CDR3 nucleotide sequence: TGTGCCAGCAGTTCAGCGGCAAACACTGAAGCTTTCTTT. Looking up the rest from reference TRBV13 and TRBJ1-1 gives the full variable domain: AAGVIQSPRHLIKEKRETATLKCYPIPRHDTVYWYQQGPGQDPQFLISFYEKMQSDKGSIPDRFSAQQFSDYHSELNMSSLELGDSALYFCASSSAANTEAFFGQGTRLTVV.

A single count supports this clone. As DNA, the CDR3 is TGTGCCAGCAGCCAAAGGGACAGGGAAGAAGAGACCCAGTACTTC. It yields the protein CASSQRDREEETQYF. This chain links TRBV27 with TRBJ2-5, with 9 positions matching TRBD1. With 6 bases clipped from V and 3 bases from J, the junction kept 8 bases outside the gene matches. This CDR3 is 15 amino acids long. CDR1 and CDR2 (germline): MNHEY, SMNVEV (reference sequence).

The chain employs TRBV7-8 and TRBJ1-1, with D maybe TRBD1 (5 bases). CDR3 size: 15 residues. Trimming cost V 7 bases and J 4 bases, with 19 bases left between them. Germline V gene data show CDR1 as SGHVS and CDR2 as FQNEAQ. The CDR3 coding sequence is TGTGCCAGCACCACACCCGGCACCGGGGGCACTGAAGCTTTCTTT. It translates to CASTTPGTGGTEAFF.

The chain couples TRBV2 to TRBJ1-1; 7 bases map to TRBD1. In germline, CDR1 is SNHLY, CDR2 FYNNEI. This CDR3 contains 14 residues. The ends lost 7 bases at V and 0 bases at J; junction bases unmatched: 5. The CDR3 nucleotides are TGTGCCAGCACCTGGGACAGCCTGAACACTGAAGCTTTCTTT. Translation: CASTWDSLNTEAFF.

The chain carries TRBV6-5 and TRBJ1-2, with TRBD1 identical over 7 bases. Germline V gene data show CDR1 as MNHEY and CDR2 as SVGAGI. Losses at the gene ends were 4 bases for V and 2 bases for J; bases not matched to a gene: 4. The CDR3 totals 14 residues. CDR3 loop: CASSSGQINYGYTF. The CDR3 bases are TGTGCCAGCAGTTCGGGACAGATAAACTATGGCTACACCTTC.

V usage is TRBV5-1 and J usage is TRBJ1-2; 7 nucleotides agree with TRBD1. Germline trimming cut 3 bases from V and 2 bases from J; bases unmatched to any gene: 7. Germline V CDR1 and CDR2: SGHRS, YFSETQ. This CDR3 comprises 15 residues. CDR3 DNA sequence: TGCGCCAGCAGCTCGATTGACAGGGCCAACTATGGCTACACCTTC. As protein: CASSSIDRANYGYTF.

This sequence joins TRBV19 and TRBJ2-5; unclear D gene. The CDR3 sequence is 14 residues long. Between the trimmed V and J ends, which lost 5 bases and 1 base, there was a span of 11 bases. Germline V CDR1 and CDR2: LNHDA, SQIVND (reference sequence). Here the CDR3 DNA reads TGTGCCAGTAGTCCCAGGCAGGCCCAAGAGACCCAGTACTTC. Its protein is CASSPRQAQETQYF.

The chain has TRBV9 and TRBJ2-3; the match to TRBD2 covers 7 bases. V lost 0 bases to trimming and J lost 5 bases; unmatched junction nucleotides: 6. The CDR3 is 15 residues long. Germline V lookup: CDR1 SGDLS, CDR2 YYNGEE. In DNA, the CDR3 is TGTGCCAGCAGCGTAGACGTGGGGGAGGGAGATACGCAGTATTTT. Amino acids: CASSVDVGEGDTQYF.

The CDR3 nucleotides read TGTGCCAGCAGTGAAGGGGGCGCGGGCAATCAGCCCCAGCATTTT. Translating gives CASSEGGAGNQPQHF. This sequence joins TRBV28 and TRBJ1-5; 7 nucleotides agree with TRBD1. The CDR3 runs 15 residues. Germline V gene sequence: CDR1 MDHEN, CDR2 SYDVKM. The trim removed 5 bases at V and 2 bases at J, leaving 6 bases unmatched.